A selection of T cell receptor beta chains follows, all from one sample in a study of memory CD4+ T cells and cytomegalovirus serostatus. Here immunoSEQ multiplex PCR was the method, and the copy in TCRdb shows in-frame clones only, minus some. Altogether over 40,000 clones are present, approximately 83% being singletons, with the ten largest covering around 0.6%. Sequencing was performed on memory CD4+ T cells from blood. The receptors come from an adult in good health and CMV-seronegative. Both conserved end residues are part of each CDR3. D genes are given only for firm matches. Only part of the rows carry a size: once, few, many, or a class if the clone is expanded.

clone size,J gene,V gene,D gene,CDR3 protein,CDR3 DNA
-,TRBJ2-7,TRBV14,-,CASRLFCEQYF,TGTGCCAGCCGCCTATTCTGCGAGCAGTACTTC
-,TRBJ1-2,TRBV7-8,-,CASSLDGEYGYTF,TGTGCCAGCAGCTTAGACGGGGAGTATGGCTACACCTTC
few,TRBJ1-2,TRBV12-5,TRBD1,CASGLILTGGSQNYGYTF,TGTGCTAGTGGTTTGATTCTGACAGGGGGATCCCAAAACTATGGCTACACCTTC
-,TRBJ1-1,TRBV6-6,-,CASSYQGKGAFF,TGTGCCAGCAGTTACCAGGGGAAGGGAGCTTTCTTT
-,TRBJ2-1,TRBV30,-,CAWMQRGEQFF,TGTGCCTGGATGCAGCGAGGCGAGCAGTTCTTC
-,TRBJ1-1,TRBV7-2,-,CASHGWRALNTEAFF,TGTGCCAGCCACGGGTGGAGGGCTTTAAACACTGAAGCTTTCTTT
-,TRBJ2-1,TRBV19,TRBD2,CASTFDGGIYNEQFF,TGTGCCAGTACCTTCGACGGGGGGATCTACAATGAGCAGTTCTTC
-,TRBJ2-7,TRBV5-4,-,CASSPEGGPRSYEQYF,TGTGCCAGCAGCCCTGAGGGGGGCCCGCGATCCTACGAGCAGTACTTC
-,TRBJ2-5,TRBV30,TRBD2,CAWSPSGLVSTQYF,TGTGCCTGGAGTCCCTCGGGACTAGTGTCGACCCAGTACTTC
few,TRBJ1-6,TRBV7-2,-,CASSVNRNSPLHF,TGTGCCAGCAGCGTAAACAGGAATTCACCCCTCCACTTT
once,TRBJ1-5,TRBV5-8,-,CASSLRAGPNQPQHF,TGTGCCAGCAGCTTGAGGGCAGGTCCAAATCAGCCCCAGCATTTT
-,TRBJ1-6,TRBV5-1,-,CASSLDKQTPSPLHF,TGCGCCAGCAGCTTGGATAAACAGACACCTTCACCCCTCCACTTT
-,TRBJ2-7,TRBV2,TRBD1,CASSIQGSYEQYF,TGTGCCAGCAGTATACAGGGGAGCTACGAGCAGTACTTC
-,TRBJ1-5,TRBV2,TRBD1,CASSERQGLVQPQHF,TGTGCCAGCAGCGAAAGACAGGGGCTCGTTCAGCCCCAGCATTTT
-,TRBJ2-7,TRBV5-8,TRBD1,CASSPRGTGGFYEQYF,TGTGCCAGCAGCCCCCGTGGGACAGGGGGTTTCTACGAGCAGTACTTC
-,TRBJ2-7,TRBV18,-,CASSPPAGANYEQYF,TGTGCCAGCTCACCACCGGCAGGGGCAAACTACGAGCAGTACTTC
few,TRBJ1-2,TRBV5-1,-,CASSLVRDYGYTF,TGCGCCAGCAGCTTGGTACGTGACTATGGCTACACCTTC
-,TRBJ1-1,TRBV2,TRBD1,CASSTPGGPGNTEAFF,TGTGCCAGCAGTACACCAGGGGGCCCGGGAAACACTGAAGCTTTCTTT
-,TRBJ1-3,TRBV28,-,CASSLSYSGNTIYF,TGTGCCAGCAGTTTATCTTACTCTGGAAACACCATATATTTT
-,TRBJ2-7,TRBV25-1,-,CACGQHSYEQYF,TGTGCCTGCGGACAGCACTCCTACGAGCAGTACTTC
-,TRBJ1-5,TRBV19,TRBD1,CASNTRAGTGGQPQHF,TGTGCCAGTAACACCAGGGCCGGGACAGGGGGTCAGCCCCAGCATTTT
-,TRBJ2-1,TRBV7-9,TRBD2,CASSPQTSGGAPNEQFF,TGTGCCAGCAGCCCCCAGACTAGCGGGGGGGCACCCAATGAGCAGTTCTTC
few,TRBJ1-6,TRBV6-5,-,CASSYAQQKNSPLHF,TGTGCCAGCAGTTATGCCCAACAGAAGAATTCACCCCTCCACTTT
few,TRBJ2-4,TRBV5-1,-,CASSSQGEGIQYF,TGCGCCAGCAGCTCCCAGGGGGAGGGCATTCAGTACTTC
-,TRBJ2-2,TRBV27,-,CASSRLESTGELFF,TGTGCCAGCAGTAGACTGGAGAGCACCGGGGAGCTGTTTTTT
-,TRBJ2-7,TRBV6-5,-,CASSKDQGKQYF,TGTGCCAGCAGTAAGGACCAGGGGAAGCAGTACTTC
-,TRBJ2-3,TRBV7-2,TRBD1,CASSPGTGYTDTQYF,TGTGCCAGCAGCCCCGGGACAGGGTACACAGATACGCAGTATTTT
-,TRBJ1-2,TRBV27,TRBD1,CASSPGQGAGYTF,TGTGCCAGCAGCCCTGGACAGGGCGCTGGCTACACCTTC
-,TRBJ2-1,TRBV5-4,-,CASSLSSGYEQFF,TGTGCCAGCAGCTTGTCTTCCGGCTATGAGCAGTTCTTC
-,TRBJ2-7,TRBV5-6,TRBD1,CASSRAGTGIYEQYF,TGTGCCAGCAGCCGTGCCGGGACAGGGATATACGAGCAGTACTTC
-,TRBJ2-6,TRBV6-1,-,CASSPPGSGANVLTF,TGTGCCAGCAGTCCTCCCGGCTCTGGGGCCAACGTCCTGACTTTC
-,TRBJ1-5,TRBV11-2,-,CASSLAGNQPQHF,TGTGCCAGCAGCTTAGCAGGGAATCAGCCCCAGCATTTT
-,TRBJ2-2,TRBV7-3,TRBD1,CASSLVTGHTGELFF,TGTGCCAGCAGCTTAGTGACAGGGCACACCGGGGAGCTGTTTTTT
once,TRBJ2-7,TRBV7-9,-,CASSPSYEQYF,TGTGCCAGCAGCCCGTCCTACGAGCAGTACTTC
-,TRBJ1-2,TRBV4-2,TRBD1,CASSQDVGRDRALRASNYGYTF,TGTGCCAGCAGCCAAGATGTTGGGCGGGACAGGGCCCTAAGGGCAAGTAACTATGGCTACACCTTC
-,TRBJ2-5,TRBV6-5,-,CASSSMEETQYF,TGTGCCAGCAGTTCCATGGAGGAGACCCAGTACTTC
-,TRBJ2-3,TRBV5-1,TRBD2,CASSPGLAVADTQYF,TGCGCCAGCAGCCCGGGACTAGCGGTGGCAGATACGCAGTATTTT
-,TRBJ1-4,TRBV18,-,CASSPPQGVGEKLFF,TGTGCCAGCTCACCACCTCAGGGTGTCGGCGAAAAACTGTTTTTT
once,TRBJ1-5,TRBV2,-,CASRGNNQPQHF,TGTGCCAGCAGGGGGAACAATCAGCCCCAGCATTTT